The clone carrying this TCR beta chain was detected a few times. These data come from a study of blood T cell repertoires in COVID-19. Study summary: The cDNA or gDNA used as material had been derived from T cells, B-cell-depleted T cells, or PBMCs.

Trimming pared 5 bases from V and 15 bases from J, leaving 13 bases between. The CDR3 extends over 11 amino acids. CDR1 KGHDR and CDR2 SFDVKD come from the germline V gene. Grouping used clinical history reported by participants in a survey and questionnaire. Recovery meant two consecutive negative NP/OP PCR tests, professional clearance, or resolved symptoms. Per the original methods: Amplification of reference gene primers provided the estimated nucleated cell counts. TCRdb's table, derived via immunoSEQ multiplex PCR, lists solely in-frame clones and lacks some. The D gene and trimming were derived from the DNA, and the V and J assignments and clone size from that table. The repertoire holds a few hundred thousand clones, with 70% to 90% as singletons.

The sequence derives from a man aged 35 to 55 who had recovered from COVID-19. The chain couples TRBV24-1 to TRBJ2-1, with D possibly TRBD2 on 6 matching bases. Sequencing was carried out using PBMCs or T cells enriched from blood (not recorded which). The CDR3 DNA follows: TGTGCCACCAGTGGCCCCGGGAGCCTGTTCTTC. As protein: CATSGPGSLFF.